This TCR beta chain was recovered during a study of PD-1 blockade in classical Hodgkin lymphoma. This clone was observed a handful of times. V was trimmed by 6 bases and J by 3 bases, leaving 5 bases between them. The CDR3 is made up of 11 amino acids. In germline, CDR1 is SNHLY, CDR2 FYNNEI. Every single patient, without exception, relapsed after autologous stem cell transplantation, and brentuximab vedotin exposure varied. Some clones are missing from TCRdb's copy, which holds only in-frame ones; the method was immunoSEQ multiplex PCR. The repertoire has around 30,000 clones, roughly 70% of them found once; the top ten carry around 15%.

The rearrangement uses TRBV2 and TRBJ1-1; D unclear. The receptor was derived from a human donor with classical Hodgkin lymphoma. Material: peripheral blood mononuclear cells (PBMCs), obtained before the second cycle of nivolumab. CDR3 coding DNA: TGTGCCAGCAGCTCCTACACTGAAGCTTTCTTT. Its protein product is CASSSYTEAFF.